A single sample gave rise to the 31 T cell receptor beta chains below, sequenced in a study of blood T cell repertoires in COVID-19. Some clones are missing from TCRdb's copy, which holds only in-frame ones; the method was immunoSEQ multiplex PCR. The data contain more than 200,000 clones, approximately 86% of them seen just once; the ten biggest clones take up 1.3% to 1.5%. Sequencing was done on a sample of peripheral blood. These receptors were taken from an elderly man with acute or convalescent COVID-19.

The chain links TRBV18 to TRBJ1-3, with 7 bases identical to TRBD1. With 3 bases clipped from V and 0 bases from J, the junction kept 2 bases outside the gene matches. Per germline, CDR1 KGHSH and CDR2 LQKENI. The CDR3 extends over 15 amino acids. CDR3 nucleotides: TGTGCCAGCTCACCGGCAGGGGGCTCTGGAAACACCATATATTTT. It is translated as CASSPAGGSGNTIYF.

The CDR3 sequence: CASSLAGTGLYEQYF. CDR3 sequence (DNA): TGTGCCAGCAGCTTGGCCGGGACAGGGTTGTACGAGCAGTACTTC. V usage is TRBV5-8 and J usage is TRBJ2-7; TRBD1 agrees at 9 bases. Trimming at V came to 0 bases and at J to 4 bases, leaving 5 bases not matched to a gene. CDR3 size: 15 residues. CDR1 SGHTS and CDR2 YDEGEE come from the germline V gene.

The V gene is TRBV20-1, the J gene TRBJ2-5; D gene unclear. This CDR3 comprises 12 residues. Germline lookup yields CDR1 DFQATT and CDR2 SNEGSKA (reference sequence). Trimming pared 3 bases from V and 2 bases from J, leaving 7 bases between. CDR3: CSASPTQETQYF. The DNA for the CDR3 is TGCAGTGCTAGTCCGACACAAGAGACCCAGTACTTC.

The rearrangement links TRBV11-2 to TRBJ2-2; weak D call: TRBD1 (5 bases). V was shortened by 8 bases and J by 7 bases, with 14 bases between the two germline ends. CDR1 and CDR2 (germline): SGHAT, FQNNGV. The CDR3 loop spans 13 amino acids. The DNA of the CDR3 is TGTGCCAGCGGCAACAGGTTGGGCGGGGAGCTGTTTTTT. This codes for CASGNRLGGELFF.

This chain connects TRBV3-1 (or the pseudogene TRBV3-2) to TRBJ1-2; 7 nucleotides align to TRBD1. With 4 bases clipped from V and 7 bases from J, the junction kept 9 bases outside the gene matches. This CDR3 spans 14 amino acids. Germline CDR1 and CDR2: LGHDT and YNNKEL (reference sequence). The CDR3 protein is CASSPGQAMSGYTF. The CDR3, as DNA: TGTGCCAGCAGCCCCGGACAGGCGATGAGTGGCTACACCTTC.

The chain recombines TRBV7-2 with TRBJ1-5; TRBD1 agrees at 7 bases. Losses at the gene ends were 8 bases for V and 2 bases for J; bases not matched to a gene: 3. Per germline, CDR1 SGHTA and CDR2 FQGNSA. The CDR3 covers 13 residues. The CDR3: CASSQGGNQPQHF. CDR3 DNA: TGTGCCAGCTCTCAGGGGGGCAATCAGCCCCAGCATTTT. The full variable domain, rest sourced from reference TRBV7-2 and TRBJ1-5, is GAGVSQSPSNKVTEKGKDVELRCDPISGHTALYWYRQSLGQGLEFLIYFQGNSAPDKSGLPSDRFSAERTGGSVSTLTIQRTQQEDSAVYLCASSQGGNQPQHFGDGTRLSIL.

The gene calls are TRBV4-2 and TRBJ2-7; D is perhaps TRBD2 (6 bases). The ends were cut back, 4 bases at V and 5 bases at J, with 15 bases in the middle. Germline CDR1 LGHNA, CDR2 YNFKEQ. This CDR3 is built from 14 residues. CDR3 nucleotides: TGTGCCAGCAGCCCCTCGGAGGGGCGGCACGAGCAGTACTTC. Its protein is CASSPSEGRHEQYF.

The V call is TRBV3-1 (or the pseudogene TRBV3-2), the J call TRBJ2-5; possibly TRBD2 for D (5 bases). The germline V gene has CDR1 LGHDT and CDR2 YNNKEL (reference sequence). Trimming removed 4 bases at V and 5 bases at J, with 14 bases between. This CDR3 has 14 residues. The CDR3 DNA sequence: TGTGCCAGCAGCCTCAGAAGAGGGATTGAGACCCAGTACTTC. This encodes CASSLRRGIETQYF.

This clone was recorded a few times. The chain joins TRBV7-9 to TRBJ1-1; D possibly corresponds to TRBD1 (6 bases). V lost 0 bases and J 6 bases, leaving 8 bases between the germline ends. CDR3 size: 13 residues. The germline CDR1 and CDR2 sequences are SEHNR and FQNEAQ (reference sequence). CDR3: CASSLAGAPEAFF. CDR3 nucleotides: TGTGCCAGCAGCTTAGCGGGGGCGCCTGAAGCTTTCTTT.

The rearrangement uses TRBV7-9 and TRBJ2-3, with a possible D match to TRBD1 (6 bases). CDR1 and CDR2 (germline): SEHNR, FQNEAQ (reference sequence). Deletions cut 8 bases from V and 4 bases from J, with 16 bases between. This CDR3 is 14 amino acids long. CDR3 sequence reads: CASGRDILPDTQYF. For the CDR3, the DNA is TGTGCCAGCGGTCGGGACATTTTACCAGATACGCAGTATTTT. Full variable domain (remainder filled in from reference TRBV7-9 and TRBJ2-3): DTGVSQNPRHKITKRGQNVTFRCDPISEHNRLYWYRQTLGQGPEFLTYFQNEAQLEKSRLLSDRFSAERPKGSFSTLEIQRTEQGDSAMYLCASGRDILPDTQYFGPGTRLTVL.

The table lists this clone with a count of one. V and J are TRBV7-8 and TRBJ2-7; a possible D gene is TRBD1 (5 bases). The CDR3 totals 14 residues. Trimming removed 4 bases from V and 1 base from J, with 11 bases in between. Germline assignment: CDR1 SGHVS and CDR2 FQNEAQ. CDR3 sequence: CASSSGQGSYEQYF. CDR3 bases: TGTGCCAGCAGCTCCGGGCAGGGTTCCTACGAGCAGTACTTC.

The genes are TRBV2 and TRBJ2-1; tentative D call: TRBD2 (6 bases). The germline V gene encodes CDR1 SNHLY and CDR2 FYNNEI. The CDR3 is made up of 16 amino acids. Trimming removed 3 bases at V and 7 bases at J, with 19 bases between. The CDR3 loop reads CASSEGLGRGTNEQFF. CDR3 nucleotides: TGTGCCAGCAGTGAGGGGTTAGGGCGGGGTACAAATGAGCAGTTCTTC.

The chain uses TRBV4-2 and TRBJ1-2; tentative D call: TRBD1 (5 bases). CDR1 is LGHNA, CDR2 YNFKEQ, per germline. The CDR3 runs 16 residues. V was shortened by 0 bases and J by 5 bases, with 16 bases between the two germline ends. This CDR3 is CASSQDDTGVRYGYTF. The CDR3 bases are TGTGCCAGCAGCCAAGACGATACAGGAGTAAGGTATGGCTACACCTTC.

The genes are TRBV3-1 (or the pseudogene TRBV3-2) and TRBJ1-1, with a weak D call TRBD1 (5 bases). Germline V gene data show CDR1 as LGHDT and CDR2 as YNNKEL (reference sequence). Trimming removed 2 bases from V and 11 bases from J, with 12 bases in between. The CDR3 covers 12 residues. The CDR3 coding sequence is TGTGCCAGCAGCCAAATAGCGGGGGTCGCTTTCTTT. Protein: CASSQIAGVAFF.

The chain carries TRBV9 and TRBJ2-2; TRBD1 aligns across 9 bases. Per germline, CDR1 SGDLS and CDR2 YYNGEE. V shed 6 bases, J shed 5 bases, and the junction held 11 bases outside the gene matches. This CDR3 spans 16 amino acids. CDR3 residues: CASKVSPGTGTGELFF. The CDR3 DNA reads TGTGCCAGCAAGGTCAGTCCCGGGACAGGGACCGGGGAGCTGTTTTTT.

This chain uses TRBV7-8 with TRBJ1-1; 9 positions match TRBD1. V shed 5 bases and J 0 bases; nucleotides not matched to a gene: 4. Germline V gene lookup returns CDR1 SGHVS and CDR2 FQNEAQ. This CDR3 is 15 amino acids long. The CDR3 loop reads CASSLRDRVNTEAFF. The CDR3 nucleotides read TGTGCCAGCAGCCTAAGGGACAGGGTGAACACTGAAGCTTTCTTT.

The chain's CDR3 is CATSDSRTGYEQYF. For the CDR3, the DNA is TGTGCCACCAGTGACTCGCGGACAGGCTACGAGCAGTACTTC. The chain is built from TRBV24-1 and TRBJ2-7; 7 bases align to TRBD1. With V trimmed by 4 bases and J by 3 bases, 5 bases remained unmatched. CDR1 is KGHDR and CDR2 is SFDVKD in the germline V gene. This CDR3 contains 14 residues.

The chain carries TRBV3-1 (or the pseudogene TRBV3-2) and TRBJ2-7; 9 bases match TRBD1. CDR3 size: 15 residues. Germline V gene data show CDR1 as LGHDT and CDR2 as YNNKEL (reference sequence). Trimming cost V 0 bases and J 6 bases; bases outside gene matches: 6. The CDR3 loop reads CASSQDWTGALEQYF. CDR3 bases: TGTGCCAGCAGCCAAGATTGGACAGGGGCACTCGAGCAGTACTTC.

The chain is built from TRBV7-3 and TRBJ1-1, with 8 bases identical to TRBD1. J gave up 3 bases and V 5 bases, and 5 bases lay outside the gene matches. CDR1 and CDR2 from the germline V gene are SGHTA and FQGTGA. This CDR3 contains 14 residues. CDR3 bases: TGTGCCAGCAGCCCCGGGACAGGCTACACTGAAGCTTTCTTT. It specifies CASSPGTGYTEAFF.

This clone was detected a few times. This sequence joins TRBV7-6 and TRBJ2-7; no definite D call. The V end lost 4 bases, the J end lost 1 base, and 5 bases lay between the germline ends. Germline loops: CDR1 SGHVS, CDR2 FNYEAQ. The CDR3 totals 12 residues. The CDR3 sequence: CASSSNSYEQYF. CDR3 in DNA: TGTGCCAGCAGCTCCAATTCCTACGAGCAGTACTTC.

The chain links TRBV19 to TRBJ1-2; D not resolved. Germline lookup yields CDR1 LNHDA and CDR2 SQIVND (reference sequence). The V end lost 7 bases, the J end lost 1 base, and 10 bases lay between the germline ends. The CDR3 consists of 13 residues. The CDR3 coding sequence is TGTGCCAGTACCCTGGACTTTAACTATGGCTACACCTTC. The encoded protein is CASTLDFNYGYTF.

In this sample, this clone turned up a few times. The chain's CDR3 is CASSKPGQGARGYTF. The CDR3 DNA reads TGTGCCAGTAGTAAGCCGGGACAGGGGGCTCGTGGCTACACCTTC. The chain is built from TRBV19 and TRBJ1-2; TRBD1 aligns across 12 bases. CDR1 is LNHDA and CDR2 is SQIVND in the germline V gene (reference sequence). V trimming: 4 bases; J trimming: 7 bases; junction bases outside the gene matches: 7. CDR3 length equals 15 residues.

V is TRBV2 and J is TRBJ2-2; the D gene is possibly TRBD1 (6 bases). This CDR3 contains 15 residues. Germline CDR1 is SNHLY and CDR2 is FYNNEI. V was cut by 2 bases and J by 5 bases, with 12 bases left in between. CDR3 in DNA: TGTGCCAGCAGTGAATCCAAGACAGGAACCGGGGAGCTGTTTTTT. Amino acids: CASSESKTGTGELFF.

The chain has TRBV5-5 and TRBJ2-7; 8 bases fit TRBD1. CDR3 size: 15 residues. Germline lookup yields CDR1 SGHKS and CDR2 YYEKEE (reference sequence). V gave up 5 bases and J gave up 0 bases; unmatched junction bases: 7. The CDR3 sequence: CASRSRDRSSYEQYF. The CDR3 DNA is TGTGCCAGCAGGTCCCGGGACAGGAGCTCCTACGAGCAGTACTTC.

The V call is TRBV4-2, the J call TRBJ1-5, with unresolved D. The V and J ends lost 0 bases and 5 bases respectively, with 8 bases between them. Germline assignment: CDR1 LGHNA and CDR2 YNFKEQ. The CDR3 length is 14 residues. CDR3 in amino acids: CASSQDLVDQPQHF. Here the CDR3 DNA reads TGTGCCAGCAGCCAAGATCTAGTGGATCAGCCCCAGCATTTT.

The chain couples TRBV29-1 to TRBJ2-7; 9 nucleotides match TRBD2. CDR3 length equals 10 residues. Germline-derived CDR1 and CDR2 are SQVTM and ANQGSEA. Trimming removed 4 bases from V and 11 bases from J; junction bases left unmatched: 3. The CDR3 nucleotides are TGCAGCGTTGCCGGGACTAGCAAGTACTTC. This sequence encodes CSVAGTSKYF.

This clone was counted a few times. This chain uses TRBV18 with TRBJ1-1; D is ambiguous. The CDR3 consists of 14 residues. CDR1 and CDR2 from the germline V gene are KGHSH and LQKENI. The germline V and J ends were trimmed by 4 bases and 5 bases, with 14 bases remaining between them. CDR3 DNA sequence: TGTGCCAGCTCACTCGGGGTTGGATGGACTGAAGCTTTCTTT. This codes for CASSLGVGWTEAFF.

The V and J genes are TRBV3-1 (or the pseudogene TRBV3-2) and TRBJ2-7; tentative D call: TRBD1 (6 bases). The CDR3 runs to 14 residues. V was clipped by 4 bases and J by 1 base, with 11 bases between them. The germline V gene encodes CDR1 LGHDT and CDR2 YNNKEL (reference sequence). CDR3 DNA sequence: TGTGCCAGCAGCCCCGGGACACGGTCCTACGAGCAGTACTTC. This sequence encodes CASSPGTRSYEQYF.

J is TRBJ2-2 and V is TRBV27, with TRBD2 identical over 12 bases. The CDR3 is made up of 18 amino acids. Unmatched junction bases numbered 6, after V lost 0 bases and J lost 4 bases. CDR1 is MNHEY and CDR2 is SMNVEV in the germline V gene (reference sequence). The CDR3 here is CASSLSASSGGVTGELFF. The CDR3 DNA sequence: TGTGCCAGCAGTTTATCGGCGTCTAGCGGGGGGGTCACCGGGGAGCTGTTTTTT.

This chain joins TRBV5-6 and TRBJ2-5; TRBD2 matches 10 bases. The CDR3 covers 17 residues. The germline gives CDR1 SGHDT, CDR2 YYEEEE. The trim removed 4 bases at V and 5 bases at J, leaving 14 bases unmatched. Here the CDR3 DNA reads TGTGCCAGCAGCACCCCCCGGGCTAGCGGGAGTAAGGAGACCCAGTACTTC. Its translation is CASSTPRASGSKETQYF.

The CDR3 sequence: CATSRDRVSQPQHF. The CDR3 region has the DNA TGTGCCACCAGCAGAGACAGGGTCAGTCAGCCCCAGCATTTT. V and J are TRBV15 and TRBJ1-5; tentative D call: TRBD1 (5 bases). The CDR3 runs to 14 residues. CDR1 is LNHNV, CDR2 YYDKDF, per germline (reference sequence). The ends were cut back, 0 bases at V and 6 bases at J, with 9 bases in the middle. The full variable domain, rest sourced from reference TRBV15 and TRBJ1-5, is DAMVIQNPRYQVTQFGKPVTLSCSQTLNHNVMYWYQQKSSQAPKLLFHYYDKDFNNEADTPDNFQSRRPNTSFCFLDIRSPGLGDTAMYLCATSRDRVSQPQHFGDGTRLSIL.